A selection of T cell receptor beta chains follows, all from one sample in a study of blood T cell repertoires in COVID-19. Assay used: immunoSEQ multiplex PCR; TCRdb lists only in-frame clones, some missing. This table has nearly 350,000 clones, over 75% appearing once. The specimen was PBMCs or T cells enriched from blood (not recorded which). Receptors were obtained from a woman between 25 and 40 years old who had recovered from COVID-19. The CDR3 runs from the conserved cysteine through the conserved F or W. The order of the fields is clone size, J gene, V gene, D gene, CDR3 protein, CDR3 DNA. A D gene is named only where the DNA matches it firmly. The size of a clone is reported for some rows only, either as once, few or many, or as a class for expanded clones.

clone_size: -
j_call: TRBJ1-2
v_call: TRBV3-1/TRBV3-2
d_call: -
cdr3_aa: CASSQEGGARSGYTF
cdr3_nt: TGTGCCAGCAGCCAAGAGGGGGGGGCGCGGTCTGGCTACACCTTC

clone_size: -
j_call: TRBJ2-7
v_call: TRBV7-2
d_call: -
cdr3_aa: CASSSGLSASYEQYF
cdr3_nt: TGTGCCAGCAGCTCGGGACTCTCCGCCTCCTACGAGCAGTACTTC

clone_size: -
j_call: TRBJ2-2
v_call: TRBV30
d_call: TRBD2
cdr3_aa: CAWSGGGLSTGELFF
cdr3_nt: TGTGCCTGGAGCGGCGGGGGGCTCAGCACCGGGGAGCTGTTTTTT

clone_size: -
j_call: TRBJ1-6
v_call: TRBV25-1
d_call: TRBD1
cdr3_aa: CASSGRQGGNSPLHF
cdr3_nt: TGTGCCAGCAGTGGGAGACAGGGGGGGAATTCACCCCTCCACTTT

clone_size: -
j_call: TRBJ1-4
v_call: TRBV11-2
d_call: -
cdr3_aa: CASSLAVQGREKLFF
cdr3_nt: TGTGCCAGCAGCTTAGCCGTGCAGGGTCGGGAAAAACTGTTTTTT

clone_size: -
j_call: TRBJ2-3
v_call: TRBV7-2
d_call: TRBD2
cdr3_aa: CASSWRGGGDTQYF
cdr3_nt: TGTGCCAGCAGCTGGCGCGGGGGGGGTGATACGCAGTATTTT

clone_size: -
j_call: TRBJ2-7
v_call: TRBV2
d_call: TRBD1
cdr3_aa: CATQQGAGSYEQYF
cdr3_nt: TGTGCCACCCAACAGGGGGCCGGCTCCTACGAGCAGTACTTC

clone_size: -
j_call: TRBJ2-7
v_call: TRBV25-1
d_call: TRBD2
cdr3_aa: CASSDSGRLREQYF
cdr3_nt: TGTGCCAGCAGTGACTCCGGGAGGTTACGCGAGCAGTACTTC

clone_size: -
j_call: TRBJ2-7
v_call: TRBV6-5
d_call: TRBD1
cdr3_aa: CASSYPLGTGGEGQYF
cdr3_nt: TGTGCCAGCAGTTACCCACTAGGGACAGGGGGAGAGGGGCAGTACTTC

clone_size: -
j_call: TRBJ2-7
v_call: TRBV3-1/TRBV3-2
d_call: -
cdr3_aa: CASTPGRNSYEQYF
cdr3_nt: TGTGCCAGCACCCCGGGGAGGAACTCCTACGAGCAGTACTTC

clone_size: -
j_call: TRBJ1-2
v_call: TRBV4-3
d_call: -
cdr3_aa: CASSQDPGGLVGYTF
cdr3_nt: TGCGCCAGCAGCCAAGATCCGGGAGGGCTTGTTGGCTACACCTTC

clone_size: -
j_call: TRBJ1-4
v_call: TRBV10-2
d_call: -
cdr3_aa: CASSESGGGNEKLFF
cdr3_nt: TGCGCCAGCAGTGAGTCGGGAGGGGGTAATGAAAAACTGTTTTTT

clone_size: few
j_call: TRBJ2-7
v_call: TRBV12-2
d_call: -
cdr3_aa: CASRLGRRDRAYEQYF
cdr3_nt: TGTGCAAGTCGCTTAGGGCGTCGGGACAGGGCCTACGAGCAGTACTTC

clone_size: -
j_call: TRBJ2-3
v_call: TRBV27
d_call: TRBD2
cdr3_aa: CASSRSSGGVTSTDTQYF
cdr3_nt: TGTGCCAGCAGTCGGTCTAGCGGGGGGGTAACTAGCACAGATACGCAGTATTTT

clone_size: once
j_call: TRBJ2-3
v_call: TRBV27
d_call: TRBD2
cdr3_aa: CASMFQGTSGGLRTDTQYF
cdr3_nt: TGTGCCAGCATGTTCCAAGGGACTAGCGGGGGCCTCCGCACAGATACGCAGTATTTT

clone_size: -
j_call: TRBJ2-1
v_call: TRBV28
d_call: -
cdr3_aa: CASSSNDNEQFF
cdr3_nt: TGTGCCAGCAGTAGCAACGACAATGAGCAGTTCTTC

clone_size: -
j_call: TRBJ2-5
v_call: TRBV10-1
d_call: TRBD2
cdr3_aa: CASSDRLAGVETQYF
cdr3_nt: TGCGCCAGCAGTGACCGACTAGCGGGGGTAGAGACCCAGTACTTC

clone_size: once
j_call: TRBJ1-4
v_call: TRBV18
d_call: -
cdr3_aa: CASSPPGREGEKLFF
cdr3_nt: TGTGCCAGCTCACCCCCAGGGAGGGAAGGTGAAAAACTGTTTTTT

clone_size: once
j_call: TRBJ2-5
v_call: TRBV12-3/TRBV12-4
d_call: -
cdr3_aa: CASEEGPGRTQYF
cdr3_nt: TGTGCCAGCGAGGAGGGTCCTGGGAGGACCCAGTACTTC

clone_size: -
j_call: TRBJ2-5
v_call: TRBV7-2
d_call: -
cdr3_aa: CASSSSAQQAETQYF
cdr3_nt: TGTGCCAGCAGCTCTAGCGCGCAACAAGCGGAGACCCAGTACTTC

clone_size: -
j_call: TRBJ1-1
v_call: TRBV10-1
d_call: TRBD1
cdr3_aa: CASSDRTGGNTEAFF
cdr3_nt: TGCGCCAGCAGTGACCGGACAGGGGGAAACACTGAAGCTTTCTTT

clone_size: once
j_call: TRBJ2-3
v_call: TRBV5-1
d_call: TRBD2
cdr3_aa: CASSLEGLAGATDTQYF
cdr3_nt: TGCGCCAGCAGCTTGGAGGGACTAGCGGGGGCCACAGATACGCAGTATTTT

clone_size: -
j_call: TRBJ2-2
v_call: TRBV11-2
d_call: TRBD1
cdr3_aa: CASSGTGRDTGELFF
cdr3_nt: TGTGCCAGCAGCGGGACAGGGCGGGACACCGGGGAGCTGTTTTTT

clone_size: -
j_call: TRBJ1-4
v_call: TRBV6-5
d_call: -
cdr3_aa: CASSYGQSSNEKLFF
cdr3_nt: TGTGCCAGCAGTTACGGTCAGTCTTCGAATGAAAAACTGTTTTTT

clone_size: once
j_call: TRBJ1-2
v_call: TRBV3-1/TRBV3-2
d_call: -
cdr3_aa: CASSQQGTYGYTF
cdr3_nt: TGTGCCAGCAGCCAACAGGGAACCTATGGCTACACCTTC

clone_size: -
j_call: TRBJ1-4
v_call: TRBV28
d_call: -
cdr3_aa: CASSSGGGSLFF
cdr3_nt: TGTGCCAGCAGCTCTGGGGGCGGGTCCCTGTTTTTT

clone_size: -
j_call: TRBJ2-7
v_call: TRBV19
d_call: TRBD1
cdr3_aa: CASRSGTGRVGEQYF
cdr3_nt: TGTGCCAGTAGGTCCGGGACAGGGCGGGTCGGCGAGCAGTACTTC

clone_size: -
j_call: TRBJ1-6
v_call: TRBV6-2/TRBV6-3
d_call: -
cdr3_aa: CASSYSSGGVNSPLHF
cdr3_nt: TGTGCCAGCAGTTACTCCTCAGGAGGCGTTAATTCACCCCTCCACTTT

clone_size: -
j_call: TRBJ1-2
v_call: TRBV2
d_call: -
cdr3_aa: CASSVSGADGYTF
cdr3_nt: TGTGCCAGCAGTGTATCAGGGGCAGATGGCTACACCTTC

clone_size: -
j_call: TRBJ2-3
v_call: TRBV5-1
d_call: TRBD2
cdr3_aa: CASSWGLAGTDTQYF
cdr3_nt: TGCGCCAGCAGCTGGGGACTAGCGGGCACAGATACGCAGTATTTT

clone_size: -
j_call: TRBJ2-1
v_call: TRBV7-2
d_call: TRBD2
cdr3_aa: CASSLEREFNEQFF
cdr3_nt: TGTGCCAGCAGCTTAGAGCGGGAGTTCAATGAGCAGTTCTTC

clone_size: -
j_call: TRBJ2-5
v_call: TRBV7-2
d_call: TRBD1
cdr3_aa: CASSRPGTGQETQYF
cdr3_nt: TGTGCCAGCAGCCGCCCCGGGACAGGCCAAGAGACCCAGTACTTC

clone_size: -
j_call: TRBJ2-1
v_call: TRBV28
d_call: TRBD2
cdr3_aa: CASSLTSGGKEQFF
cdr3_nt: TGTGCCAGCAGTTTGACTAGCGGGGGGAAAGAGCAGTTCTTC

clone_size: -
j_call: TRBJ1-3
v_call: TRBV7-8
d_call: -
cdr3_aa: CASSITSGGPGNTIYF
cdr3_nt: TGTGCCAGCAGCATTACAAGCGGGGGTCCCGGAAACACCATATATTTT

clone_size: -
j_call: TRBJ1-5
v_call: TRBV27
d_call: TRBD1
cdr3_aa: CASSRQGFSNQPQHF
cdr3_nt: TGTGCCAGCAGTCGACAGGGATTTAGCAATCAGCCCCAGCATTTT

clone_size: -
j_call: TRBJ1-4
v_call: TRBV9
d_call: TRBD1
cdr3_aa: CASSPRGGQMNEKLFF
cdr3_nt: TGTGCCAGCAGCCCTCGGGGGGGACAGATGAATGAAAAACTGTTTTTT

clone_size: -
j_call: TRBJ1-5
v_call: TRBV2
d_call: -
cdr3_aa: CASSPDRLHQPQHF
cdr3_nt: TGTGCCAGCAGTCCGGACAGATTGCATCAGCCCCAGCATTTT

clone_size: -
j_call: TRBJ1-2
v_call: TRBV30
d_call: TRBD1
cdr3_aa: CAWSASRDRGNYGYTF
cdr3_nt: TGTGCCTGGAGTGCCTCGAGAGACAGGGGCAACTATGGCTACACCTTC

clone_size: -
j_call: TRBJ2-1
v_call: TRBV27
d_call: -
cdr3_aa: CASSPRWRGNEQFF
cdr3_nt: TGTGCCAGCAGCCCAAGATGGAGGGGCAATGAGCAGTTCTTC

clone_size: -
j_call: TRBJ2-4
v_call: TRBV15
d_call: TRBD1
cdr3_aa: CATSSTGDAQTLAKNIQYF
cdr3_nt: TGTGCCACCAGCAGCACAGGGGACGCGCAGACCTTAGCCAAAAACATTCAGTACTTC

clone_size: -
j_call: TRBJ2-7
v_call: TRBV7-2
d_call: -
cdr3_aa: CASSLGGAGASYEQYF
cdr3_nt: TGTGCCAGCAGCTTAGGTGGGGCAGGGGCCTCCTACGAGCAGTACTTC

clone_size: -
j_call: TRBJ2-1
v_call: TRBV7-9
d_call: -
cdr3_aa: CASSFSGGNEQFF
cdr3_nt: TGTGCCAGCAGCTTCTCCGGGGGCAATGAGCAGTTCTTC

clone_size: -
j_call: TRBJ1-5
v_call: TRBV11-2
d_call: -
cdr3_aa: CASSLDGGGGQPQHF
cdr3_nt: TGTGCCAGCAGCTTAGACGGGGGGGGAGGTCAGCCCCAGCATTTT

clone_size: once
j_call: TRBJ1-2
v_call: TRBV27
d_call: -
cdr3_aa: CASSGRQATTAYGYTF
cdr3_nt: TGTGCCAGCAGTGGACGACAGGCGACTACCGCTTATGGCTACACCTTC

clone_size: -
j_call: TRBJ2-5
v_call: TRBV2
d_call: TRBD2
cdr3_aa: CASSGVAGVSVETQYF
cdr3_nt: TGTGCCAGCAGTGGAGTTGCGGGGGTGTCGGTAGAGACCCAGTACTTC

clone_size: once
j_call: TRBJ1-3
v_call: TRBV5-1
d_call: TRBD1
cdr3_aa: CASSLAGTGVGNTIYF
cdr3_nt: TGCGCCAGCAGCTTGGCCGGGACAGGGGTTGGAAACACCATATATTTT

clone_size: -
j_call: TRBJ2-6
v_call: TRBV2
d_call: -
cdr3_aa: CASSPDVGANVLTF
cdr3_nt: TGTGCCAGCAGCCCAGATGTTGGGGCCAACGTCCTGACTTTC

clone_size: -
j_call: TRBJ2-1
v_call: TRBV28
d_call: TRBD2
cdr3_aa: CASSPGGLRNYNEQFF
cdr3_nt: TGTGCCAGCAGTCCGGGGGGGCTGAGGAACTACAATGAGCAGTTCTTC

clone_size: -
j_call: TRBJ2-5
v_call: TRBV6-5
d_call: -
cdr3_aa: CASSPDREETQYF
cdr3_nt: TGTGCCAGCAGTCCGGACAGAGAAGAGACCCAGTACTTC

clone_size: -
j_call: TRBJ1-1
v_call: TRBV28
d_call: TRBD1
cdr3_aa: CASSLTGGARTEAFF
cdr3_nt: TGTGCCAGCAGTTTGACAGGGGGCGCCAGGACTGAAGCTTTCTTT

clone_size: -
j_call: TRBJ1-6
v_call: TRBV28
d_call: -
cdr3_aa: CASRGLQGSPLHF
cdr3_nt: TGTGCCAGCAGGGGGTTGCAGGGATCACCCCTCCACTTT

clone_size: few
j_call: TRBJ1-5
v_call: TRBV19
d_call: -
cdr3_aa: CASSIRSGDQPQHF
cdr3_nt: TGTGCCAGTAGTATAAGGTCAGGGGATCAGCCCCAGCATTTT

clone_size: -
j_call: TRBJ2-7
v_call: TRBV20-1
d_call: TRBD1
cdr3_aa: CSASNRGEQYF
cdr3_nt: TGCAGTGCGAGTAACAGGGGCGAGCAGTACTTC

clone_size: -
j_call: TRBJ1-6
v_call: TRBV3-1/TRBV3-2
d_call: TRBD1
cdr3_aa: CASSLGTGELHF
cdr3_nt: TGTGCCAGCAGCCTAGGGACAGGAGAACTCCACTTT

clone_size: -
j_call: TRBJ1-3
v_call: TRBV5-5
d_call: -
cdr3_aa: CASSLEAAERNTIYF
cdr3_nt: TGTGCCAGCAGCTTGGAGGCGGCAGAGAGAAACACCATATATTTT

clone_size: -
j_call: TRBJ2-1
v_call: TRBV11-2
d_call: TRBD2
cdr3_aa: CASSFTSGGGYNEQFF
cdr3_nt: TGTGCCAGCAGCTTCACTAGCGGGGGGGGATACAATGAGCAGTTCTTC

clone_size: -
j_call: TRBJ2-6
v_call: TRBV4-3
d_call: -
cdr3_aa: CASSQGPGSGANVLTF
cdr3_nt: TGCGCCAGCAGCCAAGGACCGGGTTCCGGGGCCAACGTCCTGACTTTC

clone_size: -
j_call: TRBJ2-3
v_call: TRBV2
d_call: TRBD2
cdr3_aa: CASTTGTSGRGDTQYF
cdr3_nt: TGTGCCAGCACTACCGGGACTAGCGGTCGTGGGGATACGCAGTATTTT

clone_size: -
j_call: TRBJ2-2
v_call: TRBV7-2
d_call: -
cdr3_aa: CASKRVTNTGELFF
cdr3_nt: TGTGCCAGCAAACGGGTAACGAACACCGGGGAGCTGTTTTTT

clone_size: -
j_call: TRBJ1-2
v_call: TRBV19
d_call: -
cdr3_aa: CASSIVDRLYGYTF
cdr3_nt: TGTGCCAGTAGTATCGTTGACAGACTCTATGGCTACACCTTC